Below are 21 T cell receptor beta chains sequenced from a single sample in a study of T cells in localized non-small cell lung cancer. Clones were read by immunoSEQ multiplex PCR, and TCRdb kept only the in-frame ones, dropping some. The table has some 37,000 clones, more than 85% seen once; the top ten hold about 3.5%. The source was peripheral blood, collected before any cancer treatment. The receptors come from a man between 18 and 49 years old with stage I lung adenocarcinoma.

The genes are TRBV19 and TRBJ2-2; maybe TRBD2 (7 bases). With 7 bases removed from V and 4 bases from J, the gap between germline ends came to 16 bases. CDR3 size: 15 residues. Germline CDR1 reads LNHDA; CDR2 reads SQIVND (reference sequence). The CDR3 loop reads CASKGGGAVTGELFF. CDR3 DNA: TGTGCCAGTAAAGGAGGGGGGGCCGTCACCGGGGAGCTGTTTTTT.

The CDR3 DNA is TGTGCCTGGAGCCCGGGGGGCGGACTTACGCGTCATACGCAGTATTTT. It is translated as CAWSPGGGLTRHTQYF. This chain connects TRBV30 to TRBJ2-3; perhaps TRBD2 as D (7 bases). The CDR3 is made up of 16 amino acids. In germline, CDR1 is GTSNPN, CDR2 SVGIG (reference sequence). The V gene lost 3 bases and the J gene lost 7 bases, with 23 bases spanning the gap.

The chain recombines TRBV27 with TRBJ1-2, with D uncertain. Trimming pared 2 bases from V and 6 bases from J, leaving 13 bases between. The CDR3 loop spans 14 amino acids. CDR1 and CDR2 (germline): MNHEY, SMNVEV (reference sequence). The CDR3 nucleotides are TGTGCCAGCAGTTTACGCGTATGGGATCATGGCTACACCTTC. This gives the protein CASSLRVWDHGYTF.

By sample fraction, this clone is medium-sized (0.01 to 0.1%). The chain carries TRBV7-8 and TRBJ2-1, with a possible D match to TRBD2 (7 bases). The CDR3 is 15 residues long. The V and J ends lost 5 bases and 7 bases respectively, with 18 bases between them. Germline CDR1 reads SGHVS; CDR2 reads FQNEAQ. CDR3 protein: CASSPRGGGLNEQFF. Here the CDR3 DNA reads TGTGCCAGCAGCCCCCGGGGCGGGGGCCTTAATGAGCAGTTCTTC.

The CDR3 bases are TGTGCCAGCAGCTTAGGTTTCCAAGAAAATCAGCCCCAGCATTTT. As protein: CASSLGFQENQPQHF. The rearrangement uses TRBV7-8 and TRBJ1-5, with D unclear. The CDR3 is made up of 15 amino acids. Germline V gene lookup returns CDR1 SGHVS and CDR2 FQNEAQ. Trimming removed 1 base from V and 4 bases from J, with 11 bases in between.

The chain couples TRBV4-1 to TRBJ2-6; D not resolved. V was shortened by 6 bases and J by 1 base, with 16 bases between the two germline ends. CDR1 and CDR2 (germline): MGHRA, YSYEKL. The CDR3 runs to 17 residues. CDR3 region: CASRSHWGNSGANVLTF. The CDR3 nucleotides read TGCGCCAGCAGAAGCCATTGGGGTAATTCTGGGGCCAACGTCCTGACTTTC.

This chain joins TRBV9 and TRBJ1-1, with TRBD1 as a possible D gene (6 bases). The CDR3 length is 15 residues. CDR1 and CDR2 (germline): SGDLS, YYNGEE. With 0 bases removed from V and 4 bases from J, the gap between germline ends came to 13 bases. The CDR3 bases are TGTGCCAGCAGCGTAGCTGGGGGCGCGGGCACTGAAGCTTTCTTT. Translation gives CASSVAGGAGTEAFF.

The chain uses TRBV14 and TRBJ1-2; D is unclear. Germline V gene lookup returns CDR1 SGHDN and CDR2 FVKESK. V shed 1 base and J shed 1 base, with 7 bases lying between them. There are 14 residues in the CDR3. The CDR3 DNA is TGTGCCAGCAGCCAAGCCGGGGTTAACTATGGCTACACCTTC. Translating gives CASSQAGVNYGYTF.

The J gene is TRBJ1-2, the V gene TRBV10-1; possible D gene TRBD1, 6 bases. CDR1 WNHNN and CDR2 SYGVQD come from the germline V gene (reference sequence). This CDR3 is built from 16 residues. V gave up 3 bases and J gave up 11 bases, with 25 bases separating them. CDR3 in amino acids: CASSDVSDWTALSYTF. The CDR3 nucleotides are TGCGCCAGCAGTGACGTGTCGGATTGGACAGCCTTATCATACACCTTC.

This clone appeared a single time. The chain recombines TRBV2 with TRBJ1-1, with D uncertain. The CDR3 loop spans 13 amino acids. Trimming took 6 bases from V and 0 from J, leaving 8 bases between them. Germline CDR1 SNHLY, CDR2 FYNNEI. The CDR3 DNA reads TGTGCCAGCAGATCCACACTGAACACTGAAGCTTTCTTT. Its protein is CASRSTLNTEAFF.

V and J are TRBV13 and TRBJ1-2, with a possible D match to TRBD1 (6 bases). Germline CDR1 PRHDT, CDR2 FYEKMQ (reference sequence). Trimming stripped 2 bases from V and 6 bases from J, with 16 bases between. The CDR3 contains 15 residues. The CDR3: CASSLSSGDHHGYTF. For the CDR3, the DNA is TGTGCCAGCAGCTTATCGTCAGGGGATCACCATGGCTACACCTTC.

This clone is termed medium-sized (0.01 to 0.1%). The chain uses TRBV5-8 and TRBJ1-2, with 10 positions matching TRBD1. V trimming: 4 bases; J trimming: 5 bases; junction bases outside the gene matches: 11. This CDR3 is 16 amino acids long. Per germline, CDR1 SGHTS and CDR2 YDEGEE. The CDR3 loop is CASSGTGVRSRYGYTF. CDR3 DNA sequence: TGTGCCAGCAGCGGGACAGGGGTCCGGTCTCGTTATGGCTACACCTTC.

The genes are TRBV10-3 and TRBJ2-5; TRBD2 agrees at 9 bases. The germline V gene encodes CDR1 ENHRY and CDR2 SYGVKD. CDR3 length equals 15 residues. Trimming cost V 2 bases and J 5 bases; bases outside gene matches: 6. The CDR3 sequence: CAISEAAGGRETQYF. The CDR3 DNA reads TGTGCCATCAGTGAGGCGGCGGGGGGGCGGGAGACCCAGTACTTC.

The CDR3 protein is CASSPGGVLGQPQHF. The DNA for the CDR3 is TGTGCCAGCAGTCCCGGGGGAGTGCTAGGTCAGCCCCAGCATTTT. The V call is TRBV27, the J call TRBJ1-5; a possible D gene is TRBD1 (5 bases). This CDR3 comprises 15 residues. Germline lookup yields CDR1 MNHEY and CDR2 SMNVEV (reference sequence). Trimming left V 5 bases short and J 6 bases short, with 17 bases between.

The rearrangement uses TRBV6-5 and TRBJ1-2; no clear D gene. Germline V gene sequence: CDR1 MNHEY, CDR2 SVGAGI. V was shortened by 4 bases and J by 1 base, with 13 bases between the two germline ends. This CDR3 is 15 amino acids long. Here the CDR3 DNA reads TGTGCCAGCAGTTGCTCGTCAGATTATAACTATGGCTACACCTTC. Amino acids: CASSCSSDYNYGYTF.

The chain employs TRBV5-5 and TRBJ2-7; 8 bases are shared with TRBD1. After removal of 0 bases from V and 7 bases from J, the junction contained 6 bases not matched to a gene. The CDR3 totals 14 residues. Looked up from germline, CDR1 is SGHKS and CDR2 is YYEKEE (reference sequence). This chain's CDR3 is CASSLDQGAGEQYF. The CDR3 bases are TGTGCCAGCAGCTTGGACCAGGGGGCGGGTGAGCAGTACTTC. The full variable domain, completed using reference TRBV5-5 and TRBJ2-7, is DAGVTQSPTHLIKTRGQQVTLRCSPISGHKSVSWYQQVLGQGPQFIFQYYEKEERGRGNFPDRFSARQFPNYSSELNVNALLLGDSALYLCASSLDQGAGEQYFGPGTRLTVT.

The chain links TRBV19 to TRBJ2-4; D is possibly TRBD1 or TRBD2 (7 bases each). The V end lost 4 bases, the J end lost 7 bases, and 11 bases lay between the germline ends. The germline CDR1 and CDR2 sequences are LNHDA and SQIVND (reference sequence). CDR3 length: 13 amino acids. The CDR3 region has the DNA TGTGCCAGTAGTAGACAGGGAGGGAACATTCAGTACTTC. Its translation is CASSRQGGNIQYF.

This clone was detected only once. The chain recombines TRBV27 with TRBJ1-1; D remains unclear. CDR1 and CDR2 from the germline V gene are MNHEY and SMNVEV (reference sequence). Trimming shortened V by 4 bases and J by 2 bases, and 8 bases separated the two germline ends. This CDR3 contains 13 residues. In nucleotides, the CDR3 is TGTGCCAGCAGTTCTCTGGGTAACACTGAAGCTTTCTTT. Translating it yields CASSSLGNTEAFF.

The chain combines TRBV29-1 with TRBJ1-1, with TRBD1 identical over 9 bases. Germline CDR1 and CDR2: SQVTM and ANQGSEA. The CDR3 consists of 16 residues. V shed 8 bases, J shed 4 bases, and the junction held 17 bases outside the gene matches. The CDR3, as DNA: TGCAGCACGGAAGGAGAGAGGGGGACAGGGACCACTGAAGCTTTCTTT. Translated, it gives CSTEGERGTGTTEAFF.

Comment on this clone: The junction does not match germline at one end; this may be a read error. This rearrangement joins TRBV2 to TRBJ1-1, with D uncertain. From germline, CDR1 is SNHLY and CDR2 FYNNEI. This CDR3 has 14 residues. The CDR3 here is CASTEGSRATEAFF. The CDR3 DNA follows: TGTGCCAGCACTGAAGGGTCGCGCGCCACTGAAGCTTTCTTT.

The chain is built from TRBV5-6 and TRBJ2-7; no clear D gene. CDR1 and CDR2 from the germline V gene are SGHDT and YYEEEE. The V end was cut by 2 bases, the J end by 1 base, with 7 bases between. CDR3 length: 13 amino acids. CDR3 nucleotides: TGTGCCAGCAGCTTAATCGTGTCCTACGAGCAGTACTTC. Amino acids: CASSLIVSYEQYF. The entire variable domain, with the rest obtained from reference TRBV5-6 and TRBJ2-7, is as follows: DAGVTQSPTHLIKTRGQQVTLRCSPKSGHDTVSWYQQALGQGPQFIFQYYEEEERQRGNFPDRFSGHQFPNYSSELNVNALLLGDSALYLCASSLIVSYEQYFGPGTRLTVT.